This T cell receptor (beta chain) was found in a study of cytomegalovirus exposure and HLA in healthy donors. Trimming cost V 3 bases and J 0 bases; bases outside gene matches: 8. The germline V gene has CDR1 MGHRA and CDR2 YSYEKL. This CDR3 spans 18 amino acids. 13 Jbeta primers and 60 Vbeta primers were used for the PCR. Data came from immunoSEQ multiplex PCR; TCRdb stores just in-frame clones and leaves some out. The table has 140,000 to 150,000 clones, 76% seen once; the top ten hold 1.5% to 2%. The material sequenced was PBMCs. This TCR came from a man aged 35 to 55 in good health and CMV-seronegative. V gene TRBV4-1 combines with J gene TRBJ2-2, with 9 bases that match TRBD1. CDR3 protein: CASSHSPGQGPNTGELFF. The CDR3 region has the DNA TGCGCCAGCAGCCACTCCCCGGGACAGGGTCCGAACACCGGGGAGCTGTTTTTT.